Listed here are 25 T cell receptor beta chains from one sample, sequenced in a study of CD8 T cells in Susac syndrome (dated by TCRdb to the late 2010s). Preparation of the library involved the immunoSEQ multiplex PCR assay. RNA was extracted using the RNeasy kit, and roughly 0.5 to 1 ug of the RNA was reverse transcribed with random hexamers. TCRdb cleaned the public reads at Q25 with fastp, built clones with MiXCR and kept in-frame beta chains. CDR3 protein duplicates are merged, each entry listing the most common genes and DNA. The sample has 71,000 or so distinct CDR3 sequences on record, nearly 96% of them singletons. The ten largest clones capture 0.11% of the sample. The source material was CD4+ T cells from PBMCs. These receptors originate from a human donor with multiple sclerosis.

The V call is TRBV7-9, the J call TRBJ1-1; 8 bases are shared with TRBD1. Trimming at V came to 5 bases and at J to 0 bases, leaving 5 bases not matched to a gene. The CDR3 runs to 15 residues. The germline gives CDR1 SEHNR, CDR2 FQNEAQ (reference sequence). CDR3 loop: CASSPEDRVNTEAFF. CDR3 bases: TGTGCCAGCAGCCCCGAGGACAGGGTGAACACTGAAGCTTTCTTT.

The chain recombines TRBV6-2 or TRBV6-3 with TRBJ2-7; D gene unclear. V gave up 6 bases and J gave up 7 bases, with 16 bases separating them. This CDR3 comprises 13 residues. Germline V lookup: CDR1 MNHEY, CDR2 SVGEGT. Here the CDR3 reads CASSQHTFGEQYF. Here the CDR3 DNA reads TGTGCCAGCAGCCAACACACTTTTGGGGAGCAGTACTTC.

The chain couples TRBV20-1 to TRBJ2-1; D may correspond to TRBD1 or TRBD2 (6 bases each). Germline CDR1 reads DFQATT; CDR2 reads SNEGSKA (reference sequence). The CDR3 is 15 amino acids. V was trimmed by 3 bases and J by 0 bases, leaving 12 bases between them. CDR3 in amino acids: CSASFGGLSYNEQFF. The CDR3 DNA reads as TGCAGTGCTAGTTTCGGGGGCCTCTCCTACAATGAGCAGTTCTTC.

The chain has TRBV4-3 and TRBJ1-2; TRBD1 matches 7 bases. The CDR3 loop spans 15 amino acids. Germline assignment: CDR1 LGHNA and CDR2 YSLEER. J gave up 2 bases and V 0 bases, and 3 bases lay outside the gene matches. In nucleotides, the CDR3 is TGCGCCAGCAGCCAAGAAGGGGGACAGAACTATGGCTACACCTTC. Amino acid sequence: CASSQEGGQNYGYTF.

V gene TRBV7-9 combines with J gene TRBJ1-2; 7 bases are shared with TRBD1. This CDR3 comprises 13 residues. The trim removed 8 bases at V and 4 bases at J, leaving 7 bases unmatched. The germline gives CDR1 SEHNR, CDR2 FQNEAQ (reference sequence). As DNA, the CDR3 is TGTGCCAGCTCCGGGTCAGGGGGCTATGGCTACACCTTC. Protein: CASSGSGGYGYTF.

The J gene is TRBJ2-3, the V gene TRBV5-1, with 15 bases matching TRBD2. This CDR3 is 18 amino acids long. Germline V gene sequence: CDR1 SGHRS, CDR2 YFSETQ. V gave up 4 bases and J gave up 1 base; unmatched junction bases: 7. CDR3 sequence (DNA): TGCGCCAGCAGCCCCGGACTAGCGGGGGGGCCTGGCACAGATACGCAGTATTTT. It encodes CASSPGLAGGPGTDTQYF.

This clonotype was seen only a few times. This chain links TRBV5-6 with TRBJ2-5; TRBD2 agrees at 7 bases. Germline V gene data show CDR1 as SGHDT and CDR2 as YYEEEE. The CDR3 consists of 15 residues. With V trimmed by 3 bases and J by 3 bases, 8 bases remained unmatched. CDR3 in amino acids: CASSSRLAQKETQYF. The DNA of the CDR3 is TGTGCCAGCAGCTCCCGACTAGCACAGAAAGAGACCCAGTACTTC.

The chain employs TRBV3-1 and TRBJ2-5, with D unclear. Looked up from germline, CDR1 is LGHDT and CDR2 is YNNKEL (reference sequence). The V gene lost 4 bases and the J gene lost 4 bases, with 10 bases spanning the gap. The CDR3 covers 13 residues. The CDR3 nucleotides are TGTGCCAGCAGCCCCGGCTTTGGAGAGACCCAGTACTTC. It translates to CASSPGFGETQYF.

The rearrangement joins TRBV28 to TRBJ1-1, with D perhaps TRBD1 (6 bases). V dropped 5 bases and J dropped 6 bases, with 10 bases sitting between them. CDR1 is MDHEN and CDR2 is SYDVKM in the germline V gene. There are 12 residues in the CDR3. This CDR3 is CASSHRESEAFF. CDR3 nucleotides: TGTGCCAGCAGTCACAGGGAATCTGAAGCTTTCTTT.

V gene TRBV7-9 combines with J gene TRBJ1-2; D is perhaps TRBD1 (6 bases). The CDR3 has 14 amino acids. The V end lost 3 bases, the J end lost 8 bases, and 16 bases lay between the germline ends. CDR1 is SEHNR and CDR2 is FQNEAQ in the germline V gene (reference sequence). In DNA form, the CDR3 reads TGTGCCAGCAGCTTTGGGGGCTCCTGGGAGGGCTACACCTTC. It translates to CASSFGGSWEGYTF.

The rearrangement uses TRBV7-2 and TRBJ2-6, with D perhaps matching TRBD1 (6 bases). The ends were cut back, 4 bases at V and 4 bases at J, with 14 bases in the middle. Germline CDR1 reads SGHTA; CDR2 reads FQGNSA. The CDR3 has 16 residues. The CDR3 loop reads CASSSLDSWGANVLTF. The DNA for the CDR3 is TGTGCCAGCAGCTCCCTGGACAGCTGGGGGGCCAACGTCCTGACTTTC.

The V and J genes are TRBV20-1 and TRBJ1-4; TRBD1 might be the D (6 bases). Looked up from germline, CDR1 is DFQATT and CDR2 is SNEGSKA (reference sequence). V shed 1 base and J shed 7 bases, with 13 bases lying between them. The CDR3 has 14 residues. The chain's CDR3 is CSARVGGTPEKLFF. In nucleotides, the CDR3 is TGCAGTGCTAGAGTTGGAGGGACACCTGAAAAACTGTTTTTT.

The chain employs TRBV20-1 and TRBJ2-1; 13 bases agree with TRBD2. The CDR3 is 14 residues long. Trimming took 6 bases from V and 4 from J; bases not matched to a gene: 3. Germline V gives CDR1 DFQATT, CDR2 SNEGSKA (reference sequence). DNA of the CDR3: TGCAGTGCATCGACTAGCGGGGGGTACAATGAGCAGTTCTTC. It codes for CSASTSGGYNEQFF.

The V call is TRBV24-1, the J call TRBJ2-7, with TRBD1 matching 7 bases. Per the germline V gene, CDR1 is KGHDR and CDR2 is SFDVKD. The ends lost 9 bases at V and 4 bases at J; junction bases unmatched: 5. This CDR3 is 12 amino acids long. The CDR3 DNA reads TGTGCCACCGACGACAGGGAATACGAGCAGTACTTC. Protein sequence: CATDDREYEQYF.

This sequence joins TRBV11-2 and TRBJ2-3, with 8 nucleotides matching TRBD1. V was pared by 4 bases and J by 6 bases, with 12 bases of the junction left unmatched. The CDR3 consists of 16 residues. Germline CDR1 and CDR2: SGHAT and FQNNGV. The CDR3 is CASSSLTGQAQDTQYF. DNA for the CDR3: TGTGCCAGCAGCTCACTTACGGGACAGGCCCAGGATACGCAGTATTTT.

V usage is TRBV20-1 and J usage is TRBJ2-5; 7 nucleotides align to TRBD2. Germline V lookup: CDR1 DFQATT, CDR2 SNEGSKA (reference sequence). CDR3 size: 14 residues. V lost 0 bases, J lost 5 bases, and 6 bases stayed unmatched. The CDR3 region has the DNA TGCAGTGCTAGAGAGGGACTACCCAAGGAGACCCAGTACTTC. Protein sequence: CSAREGLPKETQYF.

The V gene is TRBV6-5, the J gene TRBJ2-5; TRBD1 aligns across 8 bases. Germline V lookup: CDR1 MNHEY, CDR2 SVGAGI. Trimming removed 7 bases from V and 5 bases from J; junction bases left unmatched: 9. This CDR3 region has 14 residues. CDR3 loop: CASTPPGGRETQYF. CDR3 in DNA: TGTGCCAGCACCCCTCCAGGGGGCCGGGAGACCCAGTACTTC.

This sequence joins TRBV3-1 and TRBJ2-5; D is ambiguous. The CDR3 contains 13 residues. Germline CDR1 LGHDT, CDR2 YNNKEL (reference sequence). With 0 bases removed from V and 7 bases from J, the gap between germline ends came to 9 bases. The CDR3 DNA reads as TGTGCCAGCAGCCAAGATACAGCAGGGACCCAGTACTTC. This encodes CASSQDTAGTQYF.

The chain recombines TRBV20-1 with TRBJ1-2; 7 bases are shared with TRBD1. The CDR3 contains 13 residues. V gave up 5 bases and J gave up 4 bases; unmatched junction bases: 7. CDR1 and CDR2 from the germline V gene are DFQATT and SNEGSKA (reference sequence). The CDR3 loop is CSAQSRDSYGYTF. The CDR3 nucleotides read TGCAGTGCTCAGTCAAGGGACAGCTATGGCTACACCTTC.

The count of this clonotype is one. The chain has TRBV29-1 and TRBJ2-7; D is unclear. This CDR3 spans 13 amino acids. Trimming cost V 1 base and J 4 bases, with 11 bases left between them. Germline CDR1 and CDR2: SQVTM and ANQGSEA. The CDR3 region is CSVEGAGPYEQYF. CDR3 DNA sequence: TGCAGCGTTGAAGGGGCAGGCCCATACGAGCAGTACTTC.

The rearrangement links TRBV4-1 to TRBJ1-5; 7 bases are a match to TRBD1. The CDR3 contains 13 residues. With 0 bases clipped from V and 11 bases from J, the junction kept 4 bases outside the gene matches. CDR1 is MGHRA, CDR2 YSYEKL, per germline. As DNA, the CDR3 is TGCGCCAGCAGCCAAGATCAGGGGGATTCCCAGCATTTT. Its protein is CASSQDQGDSQHF.

V and J are TRBV7-2 and TRBJ2-1; 12 nucleotides agree with TRBD2. The CDR3 consists of 18 residues. J lost 4 bases, V lost 3 bases, and 10 bases had no gene match. CDR1 and CDR2 from the germline V gene are SGHTA and FQGNSA. CDR3 sequence reads: CASSFDLAGGTMYNEQFF. In DNA form, the CDR3 reads TGTGCCAGCAGCTTCGACCTAGCGGGGGGGACCATGTACAATGAGCAGTTCTTC.

The chain is built from TRBV27 and TRBJ1-1; no reliable D call. Germline CDR1 reads MNHEY; CDR2 reads SMNVEV (reference sequence). The germline V and J ends were trimmed by 4 bases and 0 bases, with 6 bases remaining between them. The CDR3 is 13 residues long. The CDR3 is CASSWLVNTEAFF. CDR3 bases: TGTGCCAGCAGTTGGTTGGTGAACACTGAAGCTTTCTTT.

The CDR3 sequence is CAWISLSSYGYTF. In nucleotides, the CDR3 is TGTGCCTGGATCTCGCTTTCCTCCTATGGCTACACCTTC. This rearrangement joins TRBV30 to TRBJ1-2; D uncertain. Germline V gives CDR1 GTSNPN, CDR2 SVGIG (reference sequence). The CDR3 extends over 13 amino acids. V lost 4 bases to trimming and J lost 4 bases, with 13 bases between them.

This clonotype was recorded only once. V gene TRBV7-9 combines with J gene TRBJ2-7; D perhaps matches TRBD1 (5 bases). CDR1 and CDR2 (germline): SEHNR, FQNEAQ (reference sequence). This CDR3 has 15 amino acids. Deletions cut 5 bases from V and 0 bases from J, with 14 bases between. The CDR3 reads CASSPRIGHSYEQYF. The CDR3 DNA sequence: TGTGCCAGCAGCCCCCGAATAGGACACTCCTACGAGCAGTACTTC.